The rows below give T cell receptor beta chains drawn from one sample of a study of blood T cells in healthy people across ages. TCRdb reprocessed the 5' RACE reads via MiXCR and lists one record per CDR3 protein. The sample contains about 1.1 million distinct CDR3 sequences, roughly two fifths of which appear only once. The source material was blood. The receptors derive from a man younger than 35 in good health. CDR3s include the opening cysteine and the closing phenylalanine or tryptophan. Each record gives: V gene, J gene, clone size, D gene, CDR3 protein, CDR3 DNA. A D gene is named only where the DNA matches it firmly. Only part of the rows carry a size: once, few, many, or a class if the clone is expanded.

TRBV18	TRBJ1-1	-	-	CASSPGTSRSEAFF	TGTGCCAGCTCACCCGGGACATCACGCTCCGAAGCTTTCTTT
TRBV24-1	TRBJ2-5	few	-	CATSDFGGGEETQYF	TGTGCCACCAGTGATTTCGGAGGGGGGGAAGAGACCCAGTACTTC
TRBV4-2	TRBJ2-7	-	-	CASSQASTSSHEQYF	TGTGCCAGCAGCCAAGCATCCACTAGCTCCCACGAGCAGTACTTC
TRBV9	TRBJ1-4	-	-	CASSTGTVDNEKLFF	TGTGCCAGCAGCACCGGGACCGTGGATAATGAAAAACTGTTTTTT
TRBV4-3	TRBJ2-6	-	-	CASSQGILSVQGSLPGANVLTF	TGCGCCAGCAGCCAAGGGATCCTTTCGGTACAGGGATCTCTTCCTGGGGCCAACGTCCTGACTTTC
TRBV5-6	TRBJ2-2	many	-	CASSLGGTNTGELFF	TGTGCTAGCAGCTTGGGGGGCACGAACACCGGGGAGCTGTTTTTT
TRBV6-1	TRBJ2-2	-	-	CASSAQINTGELFF	TGTGCCAGCAGTGCACAGATCAACACCGGGGAGCTGTTTTTT
TRBV7-9	TRBJ1-2	few	-	CASSFRAYGYTF	TGTGCCAGCAGCTTCCGCGCCTATGGCTACACCTTC
TRBV12-3/TRBV12-4	TRBJ1-2	few	-	CASTIEGGGYGYTF	TGTGCCAGCACCATCGAGGGGGGTGGGTATGGCTACACCTTC
TRBV18	TRBJ2-3	many	-	CASSPPSSTDTQYF	TGTGCCAGCTCACCCCCCTCAAGCACAGATACGCAGTATTTT
TRBV10-3	TRBJ2-3	-	TRBD1	CAISDILGQGAAHTQYF	TGTGCCATCAGTGATATCCTCGGCCAGGGGGCCGCACATACGCAGTATTTT
TRBV7-2	TRBJ2-1	-	-	CASSSQGLLYNEQFF	TGTGCCAGCAGCTCACAGGGTCTCCTCTACAATGAGCAGTTCTTC
TRBV7-9	TRBJ1-5	-	-	CASSRDRGPQHF	TGTGCCAGCAGCCGAGACCGGGGGCCCCAGCATTTT
TRBV20-1	TRBJ2-5	few	TRBD2	CSARSLGRAKETQYF	TGCAGTGCTAGGTCTCTAGGGAGGGCGAAAGAGACCCAGTACTTC
TRBV20-1	TRBJ2-7	-	-	CSASQGANEQYF	TGCAGTGCTAGTCAAGGGGCCAATGAGCAGTACTTC
TRBV4-3	TRBJ1-6	-	-	CASSQGGVSYNSPLHF	TGCGCCAGCAGCCAAGGAGGGGTTTCCTATAATTCACCCCTCCACTTT
TRBV5-5	TRBJ2-1	few	TRBD2	CASRRSGANEQFF	TGTGCCAGCAGACGTAGCGGGGCTAATGAGCAGTTCTTC
TRBV3-1	TRBJ2-4	-	-	CASSLGGGASKNIQYF	TGTGCCAGCAGCCTAGGGGGGGGCGCGAGCAAAAACATTCAGTACTTC
TRBV7-9	TRBJ1-1	few	-	CASSLAPVEAFF	TGTGCCAGCAGCTTAGCTCCCGTAGAAGCTTTCTTT
TRBV9	TRBJ2-3	-	-	CASSSERDPQYF	TGTGCCAGCAGCTCAGAGCGAGATCCGCAGTATTTT
TRBV20-1	TRBJ2-7	-	TRBD2	CSAQTSGGAYEQYF	TGCAGTGCCCAAACTAGCGGGGGGGCCTATGAGCAGTACTTC
TRBV6-5	TRBJ2-1	few	-	CASSYVGGPYNEQFF	TGTGCCAGCAGTTATGTGGGGGGCCCCTACAATGAGCAGTTCTTC
TRBV20-1	TRBJ2-5	-	-	CSARDQTGLQETQYF	TGCAGTGCTAGAGATCAAACAGGGTTACAAGAGACCCAGTACTTC
TRBV6-2/TRBV6-3	TRBJ1-1	few	-	CASSPRLTRQPTEAFF	TGTGCCAGCAGTCCCAGGTTAACACGGCAACCCACTGAAGCTTTCTTT
TRBV5-1	TRBJ2-1	many	-	CASSLRPGRYNEQFF	TGCGCCAGCAGCTTGCGCCCAGGAAGGTACAATGAGCAGTTCTTC
TRBV6-4	TRBJ2-2	once	-	CASSDGAGELFF	TGTGCCAGCAGTGATGGGGCCGGGGAGCTGTTTTTT
TRBV28	TRBJ2-5	-	-	CASSLVGGASRTQYF	TGTGCCAGCAGTTTGGTAGGGGGGGCGTCTCGGACCCAGTACTTC
TRBV21-1	TRBJ2-4	-	-	CASSKGILIAKNIQYF	TGTGCCAGCAGCAAAGGCATTCTAATAGCCAAAAACATTCAGTACTTC
TRBV20-1	TRBJ2-1	-	-	CSARVPSRGSEQFF	TGCAGTGCTAGAGTCCCAAGCCGGGGCAGTGAGCAGTTCTTC
TRBV20-1	TRBJ2-7	few	TRBD2	CSFALAGIDNEQYF	TGCAGTTTTGCCCTAGCGGGGATCGACAATGAGCAGTACTTC
TRBV12-3/TRBV12-4	TRBJ2-1	-	TRBD2	CASKPGLVFQDEQFF	TGTGCCAGCAAACCGGGACTAGTATTCCAAGATGAGCAGTTCTTC
TRBV20-1	TRBJ2-5	few	-	CSAIQGGAYSETQYF	TGCAGTGCTATTCAGGGCGGGGCATACAGTGAGACCCAGTACTTC
TRBV7-9	TRBJ2-3	few	TRBD2	CASSSEGLAYDTQYF	TGTGCCAGCAGCTCCGAGGGACTAGCATATGATACGCAGTATTTT
TRBV4-1	TRBJ1-6	few	TRBD1	CASSQVWTGDNSPLHF	TGCGCCAGCAGCCAAGTTTGGACAGGGGATAATTCACCCCTCCACTTT
TRBV6-2/TRBV6-3	TRBJ1-1	-	-	CASSYSLQTTFF	TGTGCCAGCAGTTACTCTCTACAGACGACTTTCTTT
TRBV20-1	TRBJ1-5	-	TRBD1	CSAHRGQRNQPQHF	TGCAGTGCCCACAGGGGGCAGAGGAATCAGCCCCAGCATTTT
TRBV29-1	TRBJ1-2	-	-	CSVETRPNDNYGYTF	TGCAGCGTTGAGACCCGACCGAATGACAACTATGGCTACACCTTC
TRBV9	TRBJ2-3	-	TRBD2	CASSNERGGADTQYF	TGTGCCAGCAGCAACGAGCGGGGTGGAGCAGATACGCAGTATTTT
TRBV2	TRBJ1-1	-	-	CASREGPLEAFF	TGTGCCAGCAGGGAGGGTCCACTTGAAGCTTTCTTT
TRBV10-3	TRBJ2-2	-	TRBD1	CAITPGQGNTGELFF	TGTGCCATCACACCGGGACAGGGAAACACCGGGGAGCTGTTTTTT
TRBV20-1	TRBJ1-5	-	TRBD1	CSASGPQGADHSNQPQHF	TGCAGTGCTAGTGGGCCACAGGGGGCGGACCATAGCAATCAGCCCCAGCATTTT
TRBV10-2	TRBJ2-3	-	-	CASRESVYTDTQYF	TGCGCCAGCAGGGAGAGTGTTTACACAGATACGCAGTATTTT
TRBV11-2	TRBJ2-3	-	-	CASSPRPGPDTQYF	TGTGCCAGCAGCCCCCGCCCTGGGCCAGATACGCAGTATTTT
TRBV9	TRBJ2-3	few	-	CASSARPNTDTQYF	TGTGCCAGCAGCGCCCGACCTAACACAGATACGCAGTATTTT
TRBV7-9	TRBJ1-2	-	-	CASSLPDHYGYTF	TGTGCCAGCAGCTTACCAGACCACTATGGCTACACCTTC
TRBV20-1	TRBJ1-1	-	-	CSARSGFGTEAFF	TGCAGTGCTAGGTCAGGGTTCGGCACTGAAGCTTTCTTT
TRBV7-9	TRBJ2-3	-	-	CASSSSDRPRDTQYF	TGTGCCAGCAGCTCATCAGACAGACCACGGGATACGCAGTATTTT
TRBV6-5	TRBJ2-1	few	-	CASSDRYNEQFF	TGTGCCAGCAGCGACAGGTACAATGAGCAGTTCTTC
TRBV18	TRBJ2-2	-	-	CASSSGRTGELFF	TGTGCCAGCTCATCAGGACGCACCGGGGAGCTGTTTTTT
TRBV5-1	TRBJ2-2	few	-	CASSLSQVGQGVGELFF	TGCGCCAGCAGCTTGTCGCAGGTCGGGCAGGGTGTAGGGGAGCTGTTTTTT
TRBV4-2	TRBJ1-6	-	-	CASSPVLGGASNSPLHF	TGTGCCAGCAGCCCAGTCTTAGGGGGAGCGTCTAATTCACCCCTCCACTTT